This T cell receptor (beta chain) is from a study of blood T cell repertoires in COVID-19. About the study: Spain, Italy and the United States supplied samples that represented acute and convalescent COVID-19.

Original processing methods: Reference gene primer amplification in the assay estimated nucleated cell counts. TCRdb's table, derived via immunoSEQ multiplex PCR, lists solely in-frame clones and lacks some. The V and J calls and clone size were taken over from that table, and D and trimming were inferred from the DNA. The data contain a few hundred thousand clones, 88% of them seen just once; the ten biggest clones take up roughly 10%. The germline CDR1 and CDR2 sequences are MNHEY and SVGEGT. V gave up 4 bases and J gave up 6 bases; unmatched junction bases: 6. The CDR3 is 14 residues long. Patients in Seattle were enrolled during active infection, then followed longitudinally.

This TCR was sampled from a woman in her seventies with COVID-19, enrolled during active disease. Sequencing used peripheral blood. The chain employs TRBV6-2 or TRBV6-3 and TRBJ1-2; 9 positions match TRBD1. CDR3 amino acids: CASSSRRDRDGYTF. CDR3 DNA: TGTGCCAGCAGTTCCCGCCGGGACAGGGATGGCTACACCTTC.